Given below is one TCR beta chain in context. Peripheral blood CD8+ and CD4+ T cells were profiled by TCR beta sequencing. The multiple sclerosis controls were treatment-naive patients, and their relapsing-remitting disease was stable or active. The germline gives CDR1 DFQATT, CDR2 SNEGSKA (reference sequence). The CDR3 spans 15 residues. V lost 0 bases and J lost 2; bases outside the gene matches: 7. With random hexamers, 0.5 to 1 ug RNA was reverse transcribed. TCRdb re-derived calls from the immunoSEQ multiplex PCR reads in MiXCR, one entry per CDR3 protein. The sample includes roughly 200,000 distinct CDR3 sequences, around 95% of them seen just once. These data originate in a study of CD8 T cells in Susac syndrome.

The sequence came from a human donor with multiple sclerosis. Sequencing input: CD4+ T cells from PBMCs. The chain recombines TRBV20-1 with TRBJ2-7; 7 bases line up with TRBD2. The DNA of the CDR3 is TGCAGTGCTAGAGATGATAGCGGGCGAGCCTACGAGCAGTACTTC. It specifies CSARDDSGRAYEQYF.